This T cell receptor beta chain originates from a study of human T cells and chemical hapten exposure. For the study at large: The study sensitized with 2% DPC on a roughly 2 cm by roughly 2 cm patch of upper inner arm skin. For the roughly 26-week duration of the study, patients were given weekly doses of diphenylcyclopropenone on the scalp. Small discrepancies in pooled library volume mainly accounted for the varying TCR yields per sample. Study outcomes and limitations: Sensitizing with DPC caused no change in TCRs above 1 in 1000 frequency.

Regarding time point: patch test 3, about 24 weeks after DPC sensitization. Regarding treatment: therapeutic diphenylcyclopropenone sensitization with weekly scalp DPC. As to this clonotype: As yet, its antigen is unknown.

Using its own MiXCR run on the RACE reads, TCRdb lists one record per CDR3 protein. The sample has about 160,000 distinct CDR3 sequences; roughly a quarter are singletons. This CDR3 comprises 17 residues. CDR1 is LGHNA, CDR2 YSLEER, per germline. The V gene end was trimmed by 0 bases and the J gene end by 0 bases; junction bases not matched to a gene: 8. Sequencing was performed on whole blood, taken in connection with sensitization to the hapten diphenylcyclopropenone (DPC). This TCR was sampled from a woman aged 18 to 35 with alopecia areata. Some clones in this sample may be carry-over from other donors' samples. The chain has TRBV4-3 and TRBJ2-7, with 7 bases lining up with TRBD2. In DNA, the CDR3 is TGCGCCAGCAGCCAAGAGTCGGGCGGGAGAGCCTCCTACGAGCAGTACTTC. This codes for CASSQESGGRASYEQYF.